Each of the 23 T cell receptor beta chains below was sequenced from the same sample in a study of blood T cell repertoires in COVID-19. Data came from immunoSEQ multiplex PCR; TCRdb stores just in-frame clones and leaves some out. Among about 400,000 clones listed, around 90% were seen once. Material for sequencing was PBMCs or T cells enriched from blood (not recorded which). The source is a woman aged 40 to 50 with acute COVID-19.

The rearrangement uses TRBV6-6 and TRBJ1-1, with unresolved D. The V gene lost 2 bases and the J gene lost 5 bases, with 15 bases spanning the gap. The length of the CDR3 is 15 residues. The germline CDR1 and CDR2 sequences are MNHNY and SVGAGI (reference sequence). DNA of the CDR3: TGTGCCAGCAGTTACCCCCACACCCTGTGGACTGAAGCTTTCTTT. It translates to CASSYPHTLWTEAFF.

The chain joins TRBV19 to TRBJ2-2, with unresolved D. The CDR3 totals 13 residues. Germline V gives CDR1 LNHDA, CDR2 SQIVND (reference sequence). V shed 3 bases and J shed 6 bases, with 8 bases lying between them. The CDR3 DNA reads TGTGCCAGTAGTATTCTAGGTGCCGGGGAGCTGTTTTTT. Its translation: CASSILGAGELFF.

This chain connects TRBV7-9 to TRBJ2-1; a possible D gene is TRBD2 (6 bases). The CDR3 is 18 amino acids. The V and J ends lost 1 base and 0 bases respectively, with 16 bases between them. The germline CDR1 and CDR2 sequences are SEHNR and FQNEAQ (reference sequence). The CDR3 nucleotides are TGTGCCAGCAGCTTAGGGAGGGCGGGCGGAAGCTCCTACAATGAGCAGTTCTTC. Translating it yields CASSLGRAGGSSYNEQFF.

The chain has TRBV25-1 and TRBJ2-5; the D is unclear. V lost 2 bases and J 1 base, leaving 5 bases between the germline ends. CDR1 is MGHDK and CDR2 is SYGVNS in the germline V gene. This CDR3 contains 13 residues. The CDR3, as DNA: TGTGCCAGCAGTGAAGGTAGCCAAGAGACCCAGTACTTC. Translating gives CASSEGSQETQYF.

This chain connects TRBV11-2 to TRBJ2-1; 13 bases agree with TRBD2. CDR1 SGHAT and CDR2 FQNNGV come from the germline V gene. The CDR3 covers 15 residues. Trimming cost V 6 bases and J 6 bases; bases outside gene matches: 5. Here the CDR3 reads CASRRLAGGPNEQFF. The CDR3 DNA sequence: TGTGCCAGCAGACGACTAGCGGGGGGTCCCAATGAGCAGTTCTTC. Together with reference TRBV11-2 and TRBJ2-1, the CDR3 gives the full variable domain: EAGVAQSPRYKIIEKRQSVAFWCNPISGHATLYWYQQILGQGPKLLIQFQNNGVVDDSQLPKDRFSAERLKGVDSTLKIQPAKLEDSAVYLCASRRLAGGPNEQFFGPGTRLTVL.

The chain joins TRBV5-1 to TRBJ1-4; a possible D gene is TRBD1 (5 bases). Trimming took 2 bases from V and 0 from J, leaving 14 bases between them. The CDR3 extends over 17 amino acids. Germline lookup yields CDR1 SGHRS and CDR2 YFSETQ. The CDR3 protein is CASSFGGSVPTNEKLFF. In DNA, the CDR3 is TGCGCCAGCAGCTTCGGGGGGTCGGTTCCAACTAATGAAAAACTGTTTTTT.

The rearrangement uses TRBV19 and TRBJ1-3, with unresolved D. Trimming removed 2 bases at V and 0 bases at J, with 8 bases between. Per the germline V gene, CDR1 is LNHDA and CDR2 is SQIVND (reference sequence). This CDR3 region has 15 residues. The CDR3: CASSIPRSSGNTIYF. CDR3 in DNA: TGTGCCAGTAGTATACCAAGGAGCTCTGGAAACACCATATATTTT.

The CDR3 bases are TGTGCCACCAACCAGGGTTTTGGAGAGACCCAGTACTTC. It is translated as CATNQGFGETQYF. This chain connects TRBV24-1 to TRBJ2-5, with a possible D match to TRBD1 (5 bases). This CDR3 has 13 residues. Germline loops: CDR1 KGHDR, CDR2 SFDVKD. The germline V and J ends were trimmed by 8 bases and 4 bases, with 13 bases remaining between them.

The gene calls are TRBV20-1 and TRBJ2-4; no definite D call. Germline CDR1 and CDR2: DFQATT and SNEGSKA (reference sequence). The CDR3 extends over 11 amino acids. V lost 7 bases and J lost 7, with 11 bases in between. The CDR3 is CSVPQANIQYF. CDR3 bases: TGCAGTGTCCCCCAGGCTAACATTCAGTACTTC.

The chain couples TRBV19 to TRBJ2-7; tentative D call: TRBD2 (6 bases). The V and J ends lost 7 bases and 4 bases respectively, with 20 bases between them. This CDR3 is 15 amino acids long. Germline V gives CDR1 LNHDA, CDR2 SQIVND (reference sequence). CDR3 bases: TGTGCCAGTACCGTTTCTTGGGGGGTCGGTTACGAGCAGTACTTC. Translating gives CASTVSWGVGYEQYF.

The genes are TRBV11-2 and TRBJ2-7; no clear D. Trimming left V 1 base short and J 0 bases short, with 7 bases between. Germline CDR1 SGHAT, CDR2 FQNNGV. The CDR3 runs to 14 residues. The CDR3 nucleotides read TGTGCCAGCAGCTTAGGCGCAATCTCCTACGAGCAGTACTTC. Encoded protein: CASSLGAISYEQYF.

This chain uses TRBV4-1 with TRBJ2-1; 10 bases map to TRBD2. In germline, CDR1 is MGHRA, CDR2 YSYEKL. V shed 2 bases and J 8 bases; nucleotides not matched to a gene: 9. The CDR3 length is 16 residues. CDR3 DNA: TGCGCCAGCAGCCAATTTTTCCAGCGGGGGGGCCATGAGCAGTTCTTC. Translation gives CASSQFFQRGGHEQFF.

This sequence joins TRBV27 and TRBJ1-6; possible D gene TRBD1, 5 bases. Trimming took off 6 bases at V and 9 bases at J, with 21 bases between the two ends. Germline CDR1 and CDR2: MNHEY and SMNVEV (reference sequence). The CDR3 contains 16 residues. The CDR3 sequence: CASSTSRPNGASPLHF. CDR3 bases: TGTGCCAGCAGCACGTCTCGTCCAAATGGGGCTTCACCCCTCCACTTT.

The chain's CDR3 is CASSLLVAGGSYNEQFF. The CDR3 nucleotides are TGTGCCAGCAGCTTGCTGGTGGCGGGAGGTTCCTACAATGAGCAGTTCTTC. The chain uses TRBV5-6 and TRBJ2-1; 8 nucleotides align to TRBD2. Germline CDR1 is SGHDT and CDR2 is YYEEEE. The CDR3 extends over 17 amino acids. V trimming: 1 base; J trimming: 1 base; junction bases outside the gene matches: 7.

This chain joins TRBV7-9 and TRBJ1-3, with D tentatively TRBD1 (5 bases). CDR1 and CDR2 from the germline V gene are SEHNR and FQNEAQ (reference sequence). The CDR3 covers 14 residues. Trimming cost V 5 bases and J 2 bases, with 10 bases left between them. DNA for the CDR3: TGTGCCAGCAGCAGACAGCGAGCTGGAAACACCATATATTTT. Translating it yields CASSRQRAGNTIYF.

The genes are TRBV4-2 and TRBJ2-2; TRBD2 is a possible D gene (6 bases). The V end was cut by 1 base, the J end by 8 bases, with 17 bases between. This CDR3 has 16 residues. Germline lookup yields CDR1 LGHNA and CDR2 YNFKEQ. CDR3 nucleotides: TGTGCCAGCAGCCAAGCCTGGGACTGGCCTTTGGGGGAGCTGTTTTTT. Translating it yields CASSQAWDWPLGELFF.

This clone occurred a few times. The rearrangement links TRBV30 to TRBJ1-4; tentatively, D is TRBD1 (5 bases). The CDR3 length is 15 residues. V lost 0 bases and J 8 bases, leaving 16 bases between the germline ends. CDR1 and CDR2 (germline): GTSNPN, SVGIG (reference sequence). In nucleotides, the CDR3 is TGTGCCTGGAGTGTACGGGGCCAGGGAGGGGAAAAACTGTTTTTT. Its protein is CAWSVRGQGGEKLFF.

J is TRBJ1-1 and V is TRBV27; weak D call: TRBD1 (6 bases). Trimming shortened V by 2 bases and J by 4 bases, and 23 bases separated the two germline ends. CDR1 and CDR2 (germline): MNHEY, SMNVEV (reference sequence). The CDR3 totals 18 residues. CDR3 DNA sequence: TGTGCCAGCAGTTTAAGGGGGGGGTACTCTAGATCTAGCACTGAAGCTTTCTTT. This gives the protein CASSLRGGYSRSSTEAFF.

In its sample, this clone was seen once. The chain's CDR3 is CASSPGGESSYEQYF. As DNA, the CDR3 is TGTGCCAGCAGCCCCGGGGGGGAAAGCTCCTACGAGCAGTACTTC. The chain links TRBV9 to TRBJ2-7; 8 positions agree with TRBD2. CDR3 size: 15 residues. V shed 4 bases and J 0 bases; nucleotides not matched to a gene: 6. The germline CDR1 and CDR2 sequences are SGDLS and YYNGEE.

The chain recombines TRBV5-4 with TRBJ2-7; no clear D. The CDR3 is 14 amino acids. V was trimmed by 2 bases and J by 3 bases, leaving 12 bases between them. Germline CDR1 reads SGHNT; CDR2 reads YYREEE (reference sequence). CDR3 DNA sequence: TGTGCCAGCAGCTTCGACAAATGGAACTACGAGCAGTACTTC. The encoded protein is CASSFDKWNYEQYF.

The genes are TRBV11-3 and TRBJ2-3; 7 nucleotides match TRBD2. Germline-derived CDR1 and CDR2 are SGHNT and YENEEA. V was pared by 1 base and J by 11 bases, with 3 bases of the junction left unmatched. The CDR3 sequence is 12 residues long. In nucleotides, the CDR3 is TGTGCCAGCAGCTTAGTGCGGGGGAAGCAGTATTTT. This gives the protein CASSLVRGKQYF.

This chain connects TRBV6-5 to TRBJ2-2; D is perhaps TRBD2 (5 bases). V lost 5 bases and J 8 bases, leaving 18 bases between the germline ends. CDR1 is MNHEY, CDR2 SVGAGI, per germline. The CDR3 spans 15 residues. CDR3 residues: CASSLGEGFRGELFF. The CDR3 nucleotides are TGTGCCAGCAGTCTCGGGGAAGGGTTCAGGGGGGAGCTGTTTTTT.

To note about this clone: Its ends do not fully match the called genes, so a read error is possible. This chain uses TRBV6-2 or TRBV6-3 with TRBJ1-1; 10 bases align to TRBD1. The CDR3 covers 12 residues. Germline loops: CDR1 MNHEY, CDR2 SVGEGT. This CDR3 reads CASSSRRTGGSF. DNA for the CDR3: TGTGCCAGCAGTTCGAGACGGACAGGGGGAAGTTTT.